Listed below are T cell receptor beta chains from one sample, sequenced in a study of metastatic and nonmetastatic thyroid tumors. TCRdb re-analyzed the PCR reads through MiXCR. The sample has around 20,000 clones; over 30% are singletons. The specimen was blood. Receptors were obtained from a female donor with papillary thyroid cancer or a benign thyroid nodule (not recorded which). Some clones in this sample may be carry-over from other donors' samples. Both conserved end residues are part of each CDR3. The D gene is left open where the match is weak. Rows may omit the clone size; those that give it use once, few, many or a size class.

TRBJ2-7,.,TRBV12-3/TRBV12-4,few,TGTGCCAGCAGTTTAACGGAAAGCTCCTACGAGCAGTACTTC,CASSLTESSYEQYF
TRBJ2-7,TRBD1,TRBV6-1,medium-sized,TGTGCCAGCAGGCTAAAAGGGGGCCTAGAATCCTACGAGCAGTACTTC,CASRLKGGLESYEQYF
TRBJ2-1,.,TRBV30,.,TGTGCCTGGAGTGAGGTGTATGGCAATGAGCAGTTCTTC,CAWSEVYGNEQFF
TRBJ1-2,.,TRBV6-1,few,TGTGCCAGCACCAAATCGGACCCCTATGGCTACACCTTC,CASTKSDPYGYTF
TRBJ2-5,TRBD2,TRBV7-9,.,TGTGCCAGCAGCTTAAGGGGGACTAGCTCGCGGGAGACCCAGTACTTC,CASSLRGTSSRETQYF
TRBJ1-2,.,TRBV20-1,medium-sized,TGCAGTGCTAGAGATCCCAGGGATAACGGCTACACCTTC,CSARDPRDNGYTF
TRBJ2-3,.,TRBV7-9,many,TGTGCCAGCAGCTTAGCTAGGGGTAGGGCAGATACGCAGTATTTT,CASSLARGRADTQYF
TRBJ2-1,.,TRBV7-2,many,TGTGCCAGCAGCTACTACCTAGACAATGAGCAGTTCTTC,CASSYYLDNEQFF
TRBJ2-5,.,TRBV6-1,.,TGTGCCAGCTCCTCTCCCGGGGGGCCAAGTTCAGAGACCCAGTACTTC,CASSSPGGPSSETQYF
TRBJ2-7,.,TRBV11-2,.,TGTGCCAGCAGCTTAGGGGGGCGCCACGAGCAGTACTTC,CASSLGGRHEQYF
TRBJ2-7,.,TRBV11-2,.,TGTGCCAGCAGCTTAGATCTAGGTAGGGGTTACGAGCAGTACTTC,CASSLDLGRGYEQYF
TRBJ1-1,.,TRBV29-1,many,TGCAGCGTTGGACTAAGGTTGGCGAACACTGAAGCTTTCTTT,CSVGLRLANTEAFF
TRBJ1-5,.,TRBV4-1,medium-sized,TGCGCCAGCAGCTTACAGGGCCGGCAGCCCCAGCATTTT,CASSLQGRQPQHF
TRBJ2-1,TRBD2,TRBV7-6,.,TGTGCCAGCAGCTTAGAGGCGGGAGGGAGGAATGAGCAGTTCTTC,CASSLEAGGRNEQFF
TRBJ1-5,.,TRBV6-5,few,TGTGCCAGCAGTTATGAGGGGTATCAGCCCCAGCATTTT,CASSYEGYQPQHF
TRBJ2-1,TRBD2,TRBV6-5,few,TGTGCCAGCAGTCTTGCGAGCGGGGGGGCCCTCTACAATGAGCAGTTCTTC,CASSLASGGALYNEQFF
TRBJ2-7,.,TRBV6-1,.,TGTGCCAGCATTGGGTCAGGCATGGGAGAGCAGTACTTC,CASIGSGMGEQYF
TRBJ2-7,TRBD1,TRBV10-3,.,TGTGCCATCAGAGAGGCGGTACAGGGGTACGAGCAGTACTTC,CAIREAVQGYEQYF
TRBJ2-5,TRBD1,TRBV7-2,many,TGTGCCAGCAGCTTCTACCCCGGACAGGGCCAAGAGACCCAGTACTTC,CASSFYPGQGQETQYF
TRBJ1-5,.,TRBV7-9,many,TGTGCCAGCAGCTTTTACAGATATAGCAATCAGCCCCAGCATTTT,CASSFYRYSNQPQHF
TRBJ2-7,TRBD2,TRBV12-3/TRBV12-4,.,TGTGTCAGCAGTTTAGCGGGGTCATTGACAGTGGCCAACGAGCAGTACTTC,CVSSLAGSLTVANEQYF
TRBJ2-7,.,TRBV11-2,.,TGTGCCAGCAGCTTAGGAGGAGGGGGGAACTACGAGCAGTACTTC,CASSLGGGGNYEQYF
TRBJ2-1,.,TRBV29-1,many,TGCAGCGTACACAAGGTGGGGTCCTACAATGAGCAGTTCTTC,CSVHKVGSYNEQFF
TRBJ2-3,.,TRBV4-3,many,TGCGCCAGCAGCGAAAATGCCCTGGACAGAAGAAGAGATACGCAGTATTTT,CASSENALDRRRDTQYF
TRBJ2-5,.,TRBV24-1,medium-sized,TGTGCCACCAGTGATTTCGGGAGAGAGACCCAGTACTTC,CATSDFGRETQYF
TRBJ2-3,.,TRBV13,many,TGTGCCAGCAGCTTAGGTCAGGGAGTCCGAGATACGCAGTATTTT,CASSLGQGVRDTQYF
TRBJ2-3,TRBD2,TRBV6-1,few,TGTGCCAGCATTCTTACTAGCGGGGGGGGAGATACGCAGTATTTT,CASILTSGGGDTQYF